This entry features one T cell receptor beta chain sequence. Profiled with immunoSEQ multiplex PCR; TCRdb holds only in-frame clones, not every one. The top ten hold more than 1.1% of the sample, which has approximately 150,000 clones, under 95% seen once. This CDR3 has 13 amino acids. The germline gives CDR1 SGHNT, CDR2 YYREEE (reference sequence). The V and J ends lost 7 bases and 3 bases respectively, with 14 bases between them. The data derive from a study of control samples from healthy donors and cancer patients. The sample was blood. The genes are TRBV5-4 and TRBJ2-7, with D maybe TRBD1 (7 bases). The source of this sequence is a woman aged 18-30 years in good health. The CDR3 coding sequence is TGTGCCAGCTCCACGGGGGACAGCTACGAGCAGTACTTC. It specifies CASSTGDSYEQYF.